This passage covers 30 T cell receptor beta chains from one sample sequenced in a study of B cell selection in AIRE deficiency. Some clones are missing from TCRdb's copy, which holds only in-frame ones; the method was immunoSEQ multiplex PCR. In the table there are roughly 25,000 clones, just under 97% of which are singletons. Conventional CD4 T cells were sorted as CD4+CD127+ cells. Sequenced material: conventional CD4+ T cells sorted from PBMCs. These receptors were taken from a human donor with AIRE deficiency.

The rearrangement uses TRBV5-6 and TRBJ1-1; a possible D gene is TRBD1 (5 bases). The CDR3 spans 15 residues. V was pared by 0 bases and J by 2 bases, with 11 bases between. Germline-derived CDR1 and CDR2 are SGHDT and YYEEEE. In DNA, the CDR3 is TGTGCCAGCAGCTTGGCAGGGCTCCCAAACACTGAAGCTTTCTTT. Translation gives CASSLAGLPNTEAFF. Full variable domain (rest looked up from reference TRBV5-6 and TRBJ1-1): DAGVTQSPTHLIKTRGQQVTLRCSPKSGHDTVSWYQQALGQGPQFIFQYYEEEERQRGNFPDRFSGHQFPNYSSELNVNALLLGDSALYLCASSLAGLPNTEAFFGQGTRLTVV.

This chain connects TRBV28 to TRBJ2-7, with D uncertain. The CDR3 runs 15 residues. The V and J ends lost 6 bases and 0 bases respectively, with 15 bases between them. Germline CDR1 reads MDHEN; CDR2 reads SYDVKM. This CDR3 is CASSLLRGSSYEQYF. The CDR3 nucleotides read TGTGCCAGCAGCCTACTTCGCGGAAGCTCCTACGAGCAGTACTTC.

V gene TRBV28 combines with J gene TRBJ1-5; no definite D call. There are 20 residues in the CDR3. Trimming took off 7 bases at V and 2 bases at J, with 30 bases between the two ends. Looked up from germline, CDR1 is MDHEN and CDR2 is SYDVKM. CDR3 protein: CASKRGGNWDTLNGNQPQHF. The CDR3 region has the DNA TGTGCCAGCAAGCGGGGAGGGAATTGGGATACACTAAATGGCAATCAGCCCCAGCATTTT.

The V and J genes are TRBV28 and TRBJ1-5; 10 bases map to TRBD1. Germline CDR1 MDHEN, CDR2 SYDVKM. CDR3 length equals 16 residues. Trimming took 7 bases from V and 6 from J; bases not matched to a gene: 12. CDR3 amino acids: CASTRKGTGVLQPQHF. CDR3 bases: TGTGCCAGCACCCGGAAGGGGACAGGGGTGCTTCAGCCCCAGCATTTT.

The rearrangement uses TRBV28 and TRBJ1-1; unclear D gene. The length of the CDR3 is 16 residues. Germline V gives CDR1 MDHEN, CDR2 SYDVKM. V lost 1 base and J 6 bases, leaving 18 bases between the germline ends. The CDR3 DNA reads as TGTGCCAGCAGTTTATCCCCCACCAGGACGTCCCCTGAAGCTTTCTTT. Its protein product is CASSLSPTRTSPEAFF. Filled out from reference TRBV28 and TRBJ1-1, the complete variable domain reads DVKVTQSSRYLVKRTGEKVFLECVQDMDHENMFWYRQDPGLGLRLIYFSYDVKMKEKGDIPEGYSVSREKKERFSLILESASTNQTSMYLCASSLSPTRTSPEAFFGQGTRLTVV.

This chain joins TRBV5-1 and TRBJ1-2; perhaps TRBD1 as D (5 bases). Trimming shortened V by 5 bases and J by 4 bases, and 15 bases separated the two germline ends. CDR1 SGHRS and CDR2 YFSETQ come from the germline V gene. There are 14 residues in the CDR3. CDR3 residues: CASRGGEGAYGYTF. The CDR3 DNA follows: TGCGCCAGCAGGGGCGGGGAAGGGGCCTATGGCTACACCTTC.

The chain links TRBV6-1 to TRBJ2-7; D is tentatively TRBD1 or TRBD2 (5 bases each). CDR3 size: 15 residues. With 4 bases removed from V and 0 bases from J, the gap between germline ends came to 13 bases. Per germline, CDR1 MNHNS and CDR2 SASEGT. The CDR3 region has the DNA TGTGCCAGCAGTGCCCCGGGACGGAGCTCCTACGAGCAGTACTTC. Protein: CASSAPGRSSYEQYF.

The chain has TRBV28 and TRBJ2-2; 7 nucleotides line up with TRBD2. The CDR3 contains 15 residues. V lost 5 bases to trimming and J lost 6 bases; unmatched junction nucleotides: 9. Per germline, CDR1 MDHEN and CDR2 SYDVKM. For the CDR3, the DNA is TGTGCCAGCAGTCGCGGCGGGAGCGGCGCCGGGGAGCTGTTTTTT. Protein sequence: CASSRGGSGAGELFF.

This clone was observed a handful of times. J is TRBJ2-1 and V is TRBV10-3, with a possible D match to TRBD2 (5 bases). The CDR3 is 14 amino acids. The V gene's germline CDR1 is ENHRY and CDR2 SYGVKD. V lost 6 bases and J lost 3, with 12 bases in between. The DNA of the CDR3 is TGTGCCATCAGGGACTCCCAAAGCTACAATGAGCAGTTCTTC. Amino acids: CAIRDSQSYNEQFF.

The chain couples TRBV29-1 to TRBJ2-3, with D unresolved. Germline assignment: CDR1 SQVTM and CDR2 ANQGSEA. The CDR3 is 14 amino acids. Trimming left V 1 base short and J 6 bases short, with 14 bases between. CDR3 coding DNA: TGCAGCGTTGAAGCCCCCCTGCTCCAGGATACGCAGTATTTT. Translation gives CSVEAPLLQDTQYF.

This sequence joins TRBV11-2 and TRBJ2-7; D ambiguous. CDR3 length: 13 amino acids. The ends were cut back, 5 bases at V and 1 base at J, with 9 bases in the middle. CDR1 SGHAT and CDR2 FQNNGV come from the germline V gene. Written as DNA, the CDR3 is TGTGCCAGCAGCCCCGTCGGTTCCTACGAGCAGTACTTC. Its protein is CASSPVGSYEQYF.

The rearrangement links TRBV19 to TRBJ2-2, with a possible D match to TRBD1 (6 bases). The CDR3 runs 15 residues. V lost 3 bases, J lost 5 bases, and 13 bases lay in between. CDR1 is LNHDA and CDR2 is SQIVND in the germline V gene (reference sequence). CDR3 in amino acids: CASSIPGHYTGELFF. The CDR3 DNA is TGTGCCAGTAGTATCCCGGGACACTATACCGGGGAGCTGTTTTTT. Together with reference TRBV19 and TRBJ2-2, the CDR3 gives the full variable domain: DGGITQSPKYLFRKEGQNVTLSCEQNLNHDAMYWYRQDPGQGLRLIYYSQIVNDFQKGDIAEGYSVSREKKESFPLTVTSAQKNPTAFYLCASSIPGHYTGELFFGEGSRLTVL.

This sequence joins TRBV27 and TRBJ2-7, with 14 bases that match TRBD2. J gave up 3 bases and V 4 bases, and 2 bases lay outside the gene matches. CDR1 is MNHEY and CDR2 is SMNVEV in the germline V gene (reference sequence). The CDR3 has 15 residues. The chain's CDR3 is CASSWGLAGDYEQYF. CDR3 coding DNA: TGTGCCAGCAGTTGGGGACTAGCGGGAGACTACGAGCAGTACTTC.

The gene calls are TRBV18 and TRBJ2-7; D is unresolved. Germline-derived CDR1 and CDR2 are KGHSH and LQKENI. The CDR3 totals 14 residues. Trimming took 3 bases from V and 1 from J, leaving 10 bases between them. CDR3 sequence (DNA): TGTGCCAGCTCACCGACGACAAAATCCTACGAGCAGTACTTC. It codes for CASSPTTKSYEQYF. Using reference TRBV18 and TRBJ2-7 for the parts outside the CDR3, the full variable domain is NAGVMQNPRHLVRRRGQEARLRCSPMKGHSHVYWYRQLPEEGLKFMVYLQKENIIDESGMPKERFSAEFPKEGPSILRIQQVVRGDSAAYFCASSPTTKSYEQYFGPGTRLTVT.

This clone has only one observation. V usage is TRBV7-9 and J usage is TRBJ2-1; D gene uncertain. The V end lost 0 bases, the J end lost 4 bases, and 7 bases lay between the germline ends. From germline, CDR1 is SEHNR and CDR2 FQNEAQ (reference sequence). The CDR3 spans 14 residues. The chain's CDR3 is CASSLAPVYNEQFF. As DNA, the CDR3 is TGTGCCAGCAGCTTAGCGCCGGTTTACAATGAGCAGTTCTTC.

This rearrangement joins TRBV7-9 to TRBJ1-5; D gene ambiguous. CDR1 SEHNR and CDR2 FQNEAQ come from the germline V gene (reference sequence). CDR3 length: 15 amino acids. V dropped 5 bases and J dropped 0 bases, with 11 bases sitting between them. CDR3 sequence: CASSPLSSSNQPQHF. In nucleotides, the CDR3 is TGTGCCAGCAGCCCACTCAGCTCTAGCAATCAGCCCCAGCATTTT.

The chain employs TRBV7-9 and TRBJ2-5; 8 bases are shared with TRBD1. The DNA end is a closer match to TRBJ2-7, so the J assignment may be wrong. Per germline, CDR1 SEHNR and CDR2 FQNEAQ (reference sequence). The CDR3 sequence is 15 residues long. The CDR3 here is CASSPGQGKSYEQYF. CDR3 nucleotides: TGTGCCAGCAGCCCCGGACAGGGAAAGTCCTACGAGCAGTACTTC.

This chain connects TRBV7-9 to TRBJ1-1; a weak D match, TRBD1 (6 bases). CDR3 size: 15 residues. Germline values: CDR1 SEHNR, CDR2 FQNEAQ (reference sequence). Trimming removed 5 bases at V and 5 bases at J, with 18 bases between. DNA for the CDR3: TGTGCCAGCAGCCCTGAGCCTACAGGGACTACTGAAGCTTTCTTT. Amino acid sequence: CASSPEPTGTTEAFF. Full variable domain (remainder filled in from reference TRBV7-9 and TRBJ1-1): DTGVSQNPRHKITKRGQNVTFRCDPISEHNRLYWYRQTLGQGPEFLTYFQNEAQLEKSRLLSDRFSAERPKGSFSTLEIQRTEQGDSAMYLCASSPEPTGTTEAFFGQGTRLTVV.

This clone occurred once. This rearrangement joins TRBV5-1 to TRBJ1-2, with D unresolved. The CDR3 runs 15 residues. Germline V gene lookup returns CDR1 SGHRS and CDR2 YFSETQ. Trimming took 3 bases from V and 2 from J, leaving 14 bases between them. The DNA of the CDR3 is TGCGCCAGCAGCTCACCGGGCCCACGGAACTATGGCTACACCTTC. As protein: CASSSPGPRNYGYTF.

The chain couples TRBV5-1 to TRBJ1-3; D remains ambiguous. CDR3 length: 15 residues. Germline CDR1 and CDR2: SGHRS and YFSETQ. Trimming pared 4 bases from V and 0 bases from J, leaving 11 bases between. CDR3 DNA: TGCGCCAGCAGCCCGGACGGCCACTCTGGAAACACCATATATTTT. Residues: CASSPDGHSGNTIYF. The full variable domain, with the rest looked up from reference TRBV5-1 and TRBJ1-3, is KAGVTQTPRYLIKTRGQQVTLSCSPISGHRSVSWYQQTPGQGLQFLFEYFSETQRNKGNFPGRFSGRQFSNSRSEMNVSTLELGDSALYLCASSPDGHSGNTIYFGEGSWLTVV.

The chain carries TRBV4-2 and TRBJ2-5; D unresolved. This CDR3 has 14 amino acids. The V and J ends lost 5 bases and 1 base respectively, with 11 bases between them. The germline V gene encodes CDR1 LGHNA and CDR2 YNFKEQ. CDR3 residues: CASSLVRVQETQYF. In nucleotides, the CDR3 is TGTGCCAGCAGCTTGGTGCGCGTCCAAGAGACCCAGTACTTC.

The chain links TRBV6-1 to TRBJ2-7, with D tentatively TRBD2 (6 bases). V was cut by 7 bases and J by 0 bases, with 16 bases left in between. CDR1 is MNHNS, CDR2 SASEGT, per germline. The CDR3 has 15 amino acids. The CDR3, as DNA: TGTGCCAGCACCCGAGGGGCGGGAAGCTCCTACGAGCAGTACTTC. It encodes CASTRGAGSSYEQYF.

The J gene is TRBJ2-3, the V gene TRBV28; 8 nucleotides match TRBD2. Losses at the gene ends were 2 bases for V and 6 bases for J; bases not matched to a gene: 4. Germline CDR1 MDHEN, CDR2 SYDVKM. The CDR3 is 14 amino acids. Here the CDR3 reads CASSLTGRGDTQYF. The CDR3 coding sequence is TGTGCCAGCAGTTTAACCGGGAGGGGGGATACGCAGTATTTT.

This chain's CDR3 is CASSSLGTGRRGTEAFF. CDR3 DNA sequence: TGTGCCAGCAGCTCCCTAGGGACAGGGAGGAGAGGCACTGAAGCTTTCTTT. The chain joins TRBV5-6 to TRBJ1-1; 9 bases map to TRBD1. V lost 3 bases to trimming and J lost 4 bases; unmatched junction nucleotides: 13. This CDR3 spans 17 amino acids. Germline assignment: CDR1 SGHDT and CDR2 YYEEEE. The whole variable domain, filled in from reference TRBV5-6 and TRBJ1-1, reads DAGVTQSPTHLIKTRGQQVTLRCSPKSGHDTVSWYQQALGQGPQFIFQYYEEEERQRGNFPDRFSGHQFPNYSSELNVNALLLGDSALYLCASSSLGTGRRGTEAFFGQGTRLTVV.

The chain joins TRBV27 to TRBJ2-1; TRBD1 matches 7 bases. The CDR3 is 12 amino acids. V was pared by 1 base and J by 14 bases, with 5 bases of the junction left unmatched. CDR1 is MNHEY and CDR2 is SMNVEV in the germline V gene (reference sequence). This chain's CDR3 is CASSLLTGVEFF. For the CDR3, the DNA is TGTGCCAGCAGTTTATTAACAGGGGTTGAGTTCTTC.

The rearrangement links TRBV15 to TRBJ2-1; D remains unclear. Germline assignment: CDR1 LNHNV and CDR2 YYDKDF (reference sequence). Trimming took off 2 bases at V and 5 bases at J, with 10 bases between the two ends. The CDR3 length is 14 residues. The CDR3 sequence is CATSRYDRDNEQFF. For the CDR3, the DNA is TGTGCCACCAGCAGATATGATCGGGACAATGAGCAGTTCTTC.

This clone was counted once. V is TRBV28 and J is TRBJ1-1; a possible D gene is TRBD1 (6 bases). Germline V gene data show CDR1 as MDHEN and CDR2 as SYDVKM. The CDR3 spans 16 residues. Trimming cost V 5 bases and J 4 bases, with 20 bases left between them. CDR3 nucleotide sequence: TGTGCCAGCAGTCTTGACAGGATAAACAGGGTCACTGAAGCTTTCTTT. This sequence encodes CASSLDRINRVTEAFF. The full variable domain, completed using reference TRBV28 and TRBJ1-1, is DVKVTQSSRYLVKRTGEKVFLECVQDMDHENMFWYRQDPGLGLRLIYFSYDVKMKEKGDIPEGYSVSREKKERFSLILESASTNQTSMYLCASSLDRINRVTEAFFGQGTRLTVV.

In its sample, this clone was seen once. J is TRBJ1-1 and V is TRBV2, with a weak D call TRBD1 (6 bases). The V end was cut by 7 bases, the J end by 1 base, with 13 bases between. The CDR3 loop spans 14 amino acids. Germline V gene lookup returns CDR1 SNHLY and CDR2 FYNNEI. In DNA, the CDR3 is TGTGCCAGCAAGCGCGGGGGCCCGAACACTGAAGCTTTCTTT. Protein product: CASKRGGPNTEAFF.

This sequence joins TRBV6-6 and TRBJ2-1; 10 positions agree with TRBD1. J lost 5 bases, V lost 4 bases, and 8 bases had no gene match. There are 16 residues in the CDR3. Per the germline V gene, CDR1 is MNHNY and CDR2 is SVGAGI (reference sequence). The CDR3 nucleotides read TGTGCCAGCAGTTCCTCCGGGACAGGGGCCCACAATGAGCAGTTCTTC. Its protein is CASSSSGTGAHNEQFF.

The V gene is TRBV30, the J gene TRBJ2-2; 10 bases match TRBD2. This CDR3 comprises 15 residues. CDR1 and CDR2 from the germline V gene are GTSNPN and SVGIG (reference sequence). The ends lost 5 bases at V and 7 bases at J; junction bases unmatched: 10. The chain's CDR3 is CAWDLAGAEIGELFF. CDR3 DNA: TGTGCCTGGGATCTAGCGGGAGCGGAGATCGGGGAGCTGTTTTTT.